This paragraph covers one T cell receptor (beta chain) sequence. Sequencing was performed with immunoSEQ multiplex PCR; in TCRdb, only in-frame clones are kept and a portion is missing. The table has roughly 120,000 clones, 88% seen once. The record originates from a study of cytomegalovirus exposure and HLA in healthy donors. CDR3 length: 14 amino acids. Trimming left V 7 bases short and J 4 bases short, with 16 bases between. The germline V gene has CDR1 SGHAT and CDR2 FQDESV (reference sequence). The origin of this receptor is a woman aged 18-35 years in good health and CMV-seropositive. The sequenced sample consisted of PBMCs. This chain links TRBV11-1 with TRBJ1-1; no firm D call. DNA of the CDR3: TGTGCCAGCACCCGACGGGAGAGGTCCACTGAAGCTTTCTTT. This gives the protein CASTRRERSTEAFF.